The subject of this entry is one TCR beta chain. This sample was taken from a study of blood T cell repertoires in COVID-19. In the study overall: The United States, Italy and Spain supplied acute and convalescent COVID-19 samples. T cells, B-cell-depleted T cells, or PBMCs supplied cDNA or gDNA.

Per the original methods: Amplifying reference gene primers gave estimates of nucleated cell counts. Generated by immunoSEQ multiplex PCR, the TCRdb table keeps only in-frame clones and is missing some. D and trimming come from the DNA, and the V and J calls and clone size come from that table. The table records roughly 80,000 clones, about four fifths of them present only once. Germline V gene data show CDR1 as MNHNY and CDR2 as SVGAGI (reference sequence). The CDR3 runs 15 residues. V lost 5 bases to trimming and J lost 6 bases; unmatched junction nucleotides: 13. This rearrangement joins TRBV6-6 to TRBJ2-7; TRBD1 matches 7 bases. The clonotype comes from an older woman with acute or convalescent COVID-19. Source material: peripheral blood. The CDR3 sequence: CASSNQGVGVFEQYF. DNA for the CDR3: TGTGCCAGCAGTAACCAGGGGGTAGGGGTGTTCGAGCAGTACTTC.